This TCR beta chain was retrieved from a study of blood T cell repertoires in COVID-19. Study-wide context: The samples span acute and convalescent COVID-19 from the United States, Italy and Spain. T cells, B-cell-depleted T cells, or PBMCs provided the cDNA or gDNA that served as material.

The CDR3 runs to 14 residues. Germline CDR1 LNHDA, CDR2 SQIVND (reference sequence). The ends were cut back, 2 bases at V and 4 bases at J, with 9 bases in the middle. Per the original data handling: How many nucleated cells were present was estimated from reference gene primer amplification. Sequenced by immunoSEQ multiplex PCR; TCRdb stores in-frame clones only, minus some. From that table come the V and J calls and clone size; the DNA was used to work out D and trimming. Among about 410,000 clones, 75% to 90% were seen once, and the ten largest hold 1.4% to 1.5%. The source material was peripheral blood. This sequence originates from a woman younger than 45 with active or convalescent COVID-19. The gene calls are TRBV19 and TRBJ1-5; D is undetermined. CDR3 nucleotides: TGTGCCAGTAGTATATTGGCGGGTAATCAGCCCCAGCATTTT. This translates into CASSILAGNQPQHF. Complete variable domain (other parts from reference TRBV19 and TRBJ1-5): DGGITQSPKYLFRKEGQNVTLSCEQNLNHDAMYWYRQDPGQGLRLIYYSQIVNDFQKGDIAEGYSVSREKKESFPLTVTSAQKNPTAFYLCASSILAGNQPQHFGDGTRLSIL.